The 25 T cell receptor beta chains presented below share a single source sample, sequenced in a study of beta chain features in type 1 diabetes (dated by TCRdb to 2016 to 2019). The paper as a whole reports these results and caveats: In all four CD4+ subsets, TCRB CDR3 length was moderately but significantly shorter in type 1 diabetes patients.

Their recognized antigens are unknown. Library prep was done by the immunoSEQ multiplex PCR assay. The High Capacity cDNA Reverse Transcription Kit was used to reverse transcribe all of the isolated RNA, meaning that expressed TCRB transcripts were what got sequenced. The clones in this table, taken by TCRdb from immuneACCESS, are in-frame only. Not every clone is retained; where verified, under half of the shortfall comes from an unresolved V gene, and the cause of the rest is unknown. The sample table records under 200,000 clones; 7.5% to 9.5% of these occur just once. Together, the top ten hold over 0.5% of the sample. Sample: central memory CD4+ T cells from blood. Every receptor here comes from a woman between 18 and 29 years old with type 1 diabetes.

This rearrangement joins TRBV2 to TRBJ2-7; a weak D match, TRBD1 (6 bases). Germline loops: CDR1 SNHLY, CDR2 FYNNEI. Between the trimmed V and J ends, which lost 6 bases and 1 base, there was a span of 13 bases. CDR3 length equals 14 residues. This CDR3 is CASRDDRKSYEQYF. DNA of the CDR3: TGTGCCAGCAGAGATGACAGGAAGTCCTACGAGCAGTACTTC.

This clone has only a few counts. The rearrangement uses TRBV6-5 and TRBJ2-3; TRBD1 is a possible D gene (6 bases). The CDR3 extends over 15 amino acids. Trimming shortened V by 6 bases and J by 1 base, and 14 bases separated the two germline ends. The germline gives CDR1 MNHEY, CDR2 SVGAGI. The CDR3 sequence is CASSPWDTGTDTQYF. The DNA of the CDR3 is TGTGCCAGCAGCCCCTGGGACACTGGCACAGATACGCAGTATTTT.

This rearrangement joins TRBV19 to TRBJ1-5; 9 bases fit TRBD1. The junction had 10 bases not matched to a gene; V was cut back by 7 bases and J by 0 bases. This CDR3 spans 17 amino acids. In germline, CDR1 is LNHDA, CDR2 SQIVND (reference sequence). The CDR3 is CASNYRTGAYSNQPQHF. CDR3 in DNA: TGTGCCAGTAACTACCGGACAGGGGCCTATAGCAATCAGCCCCAGCATTTT.

Only a few counts were recorded for this clone. This chain connects TRBV11-2 to TRBJ1-5; D is unresolved. There are 15 residues in the CDR3. The V gene lost 0 bases and the J gene lost 3 bases, with 9 bases spanning the gap. The germline V gene has CDR1 SGHAT and CDR2 FQNNGV. CDR3 sequence (DNA): TGTGCCAGCAGCTTAGAACGAGGCTACAATCAGCCCCAGCATTTT. Its protein is CASSLERGYNQPQHF.

The chain carries TRBV2 and TRBJ2-6; D is unresolved. Germline CDR1 and CDR2: SNHLY and FYNNEI. V lost 11 bases, J lost 12 bases, and 20 bases lay in between. CDR3 length: 13 amino acids. Here the CDR3 DNA reads TGTGCCGGATCATCGGAATGGGCTCGCGTCCTGACTTTC. Translating gives CAGSSEWARVLTF.

This clone was recorded a few times. This chain joins TRBV11-2 and TRBJ2-5; D is possibly TRBD2 (6 bases). The V gene lost 5 bases and the J gene lost 4 bases, with 17 bases spanning the gap. Germline loops: CDR1 SGHAT, CDR2 FQNNGV. The length of the CDR3 is 15 residues. CDR3 sequence: CASSTSGAGGETQYF. CDR3 DNA: TGTGCCAGCAGCACCTCGGGTGCCGGGGGAGAGACCCAGTACTTC.

This clone was seen only a few times. The chain joins TRBV4-2 to TRBJ1-5; D might be TRBD1 (6 bases). The CDR3 covers 15 residues. Germline V gene data show CDR1 as LGHNA and CDR2 as YNFKEQ. The V gene lost 3 bases and the J gene lost 1 base, with 10 bases spanning the gap. This chain's CDR3 is CASSQATGSNQPQHF. As DNA, the CDR3 is TGTGCCAGCAGCCAGGCTACAGGGAGCAATCAGCCCCAGCATTTT.

This clone was seen more than once but under ten times. V usage is TRBV19 and J usage is TRBJ2-2; TRBD1 aligns across 10 bases. The CDR3 loop spans 18 amino acids. CDR1 and CDR2 (germline): LNHDA, SQIVND (reference sequence). V trimming: 2 bases; J trimming: 6 bases; junction bases outside the gene matches: 12. The CDR3 DNA follows: TGTGCCAGTAGTATATTGAGACAGGGGGCTTTCGGTGCCGGGGAGCTGTTTTTT. Its translation: CASSILRQGAFGAGELFF.

The V gene is TRBV7-2, the J gene TRBJ1-6, with 9 nucleotides matching TRBD1. The CDR3 loop spans 15 amino acids. After removal of 8 bases from V and 7 bases from J, the junction contained 9 bases not matched to a gene. CDR1 is SGHTA and CDR2 is FQGNSA in the germline V gene. The CDR3 DNA follows: TGTGCCAGCGGTACCCGGGACAGGGTGAATTCACCCCTCCACTTT. It encodes CASGTRDRVNSPLHF.

The chain has TRBV5-4 and TRBJ2-3; 11 positions agree with TRBD2. This CDR3 contains 19 residues. Per the germline V gene, CDR1 is SGHNT and CDR2 is YYREEE (reference sequence). V shed 1 base and J 6 bases; nucleotides not matched to a gene: 16. Written as DNA, the CDR3 is TGTGCCAGCAGCTTGTCCCTCACTAGCGGGAGTTGGGGAGCGGATACGCAGTATTTT. Encoded protein: CASSLSLTSGSWGADTQYF.

There are a few counts of this clone. The V call is TRBV29-1, the J call TRBJ2-7; D gene uncertain. V dropped 5 bases and J dropped 1 base, with 12 bases sitting between them. The CDR3 is 13 residues long. Germline CDR1 SQVTM, CDR2 ANQGSEA. The CDR3 DNA follows: TGCAGCGTTAGAAGCGTACGGTCCTACGAGCAGTACTTC. Amino acid sequence: CSVRSVRSYEQYF.

This clone showed up just a few times. V gene TRBV5-1 combines with J gene TRBJ2-4, with D tentatively TRBD1 (5 bases). This CDR3 contains 14 residues. V was pared by 4 bases and J by 9 bases, with 17 bases between. CDR1 is SGHRS, CDR2 YFSETQ, per germline. Here the CDR3 DNA reads TGCGCCAGCAGCACGGACACTCCTAGGGGCATTCAGTACTTC. Amino acids: CASSTDTPRGIQYF.

This clone was detected only a few times. V gene TRBV18 combines with J gene TRBJ1-1; D is possibly TRBD1 (5 bases). V was cut by 5 bases and J by 5 bases, with 15 bases left in between. The germline CDR1 and CDR2 sequences are KGHSH and LQKENI. The CDR3 runs 14 residues. Written as DNA, the CDR3 is TGTGCCAGCTCATCGCAGGGCGGAGAAACTGAAGCTTTCTTT. It encodes CASSSQGGETEAFF.

This clone has more than one count but fewer than ten. The J gene is TRBJ2-1, the V gene TRBV7-6; 14 nucleotides line up with TRBD2. The CDR3 sequence is 15 residues long. Germline V lookup: CDR1 SGHVS, CDR2 FNYEAQ. V dropped 1 base and J dropped 10; count of bases not matched to a gene: 3. The CDR3 loop reads CASSLGLAGGEEQFF. CDR3 in DNA: TGTGCCAGCAGCTTAGGACTAGCGGGAGGGGAGGAGCAGTTCTTC. Full variable domain (missing parts from reference TRBV7-6 and TRBJ2-1): GAGVSQSPRYKVTKRGQDVALRCDPISGHVSLYWYRQALGQGPEFLTYFNYEAQQDKSGLPNDRFSAERPEGSISTLTIQRTEQRDSAMYRCASSLGLAGGEEQFFGPGTRLTVL.

In its sample, this clone was seen a few times. The V call is TRBV27, the J call TRBJ2-7; no clear D. The germline V gene has CDR1 MNHEY and CDR2 SMNVEV (reference sequence). With 0 bases removed from V and 2 bases from J, the gap between germline ends came to 8 bases. This CDR3 has 14 residues. CDR3 sequence (DNA): TGTGCCAGCAGTTTATCCCAAGGAGCCTACGAGCAGTACTTC. It is translated as CASSLSQGAYEQYF.

The rearrangement links TRBV6-5 to TRBJ2-7; TRBD1 aligns across 7 bases. Trimming removed 2 bases from V and 0 bases from J; junction bases left unmatched: 4. The CDR3 runs 15 residues. Germline V gene lookup returns CDR1 MNHEY and CDR2 SVGAGI. In DNA form, the CDR3 reads TGTGCCAGCAGTTACGACCGACAGGGCTCCTACGAGCAGTACTTC. It specifies CASSYDRQGSYEQYF.

This clone was observed a few times. This sequence joins TRBV7-6 and TRBJ1-5; 10 bases are a match to TRBD1. V lost 6 bases, J lost 7 bases, and 18 bases stayed unmatched. From germline, CDR1 is SGHVS and CDR2 FNYEAQ. The CDR3 loop spans 18 amino acids. This CDR3 is CASSREKPGQGPGQPQHF. CDR3 DNA sequence: TGTGCCAGCAGTCGAGAAAAACCGGGACAGGGGCCCGGGCAGCCCCAGCATTTT.

The chain couples TRBV29-1 to TRBJ2-3; 10 nucleotides match TRBD2. The V segment lost 4 bases and the J segment 3 bases; nucleotides outside the gene matches: 7. Germline V gene sequence: CDR1 SQVTM, CDR2 ANQGSEA. The CDR3 length is 15 residues. In nucleotides, the CDR3 is TGCAGCGTTGCCCCTAGCGGGAGTCGGACAGATACGCAGTATTTT. It encodes CSVAPSGSRTDTQYF.

Points on this clone: Other DNA sequences in the sample encode the same CDR3. This sequence joins TRBV28 and TRBJ1-2, with D perhaps TRBD1 (5 bases). Germline V gives CDR1 MDHEN, CDR2 SYDVKM. The V and J ends lost 8 bases and 4 bases respectively, with 11 bases between them. The CDR3 loop spans 12 amino acids. DNA for the CDR3: TGTGCCAGCTCCAGCGGGGGCTATGGCTACACCTTC. Its protein product is CASSSGGYGYTF.

This clone appeared a few times. This chain links TRBV7-3 with TRBJ2-2; 9 bases are a match to TRBD1. Germline V lookup: CDR1 SGHTA, CDR2 FQGTGA. The CDR3 is made up of 16 amino acids. J was trimmed by 5 bases and V by 4 bases; bases with no gene match: 8. The CDR3 nucleotides are TGTGCCAGCAGCTCATCCGGGACAGGGAGAACCGGGGAGCTGTTTTTT. It is translated as CASSSSGTGRTGELFF.

This clone was seen a few times. The chain carries TRBV5-6 and TRBJ2-4; 7 positions match TRBD1. This CDR3 comprises 15 residues. With 0 bases clipped from V and 6 bases from J, the junction kept 6 bases outside the gene matches. The germline gives CDR1 SGHDT, CDR2 YYEEEE. This CDR3 is CASSLATGSGNIQYF. The CDR3, as DNA: TGTGCCAGCAGCTTGGCGACAGGGTCGGGAAACATTCAGTACTTC.

The CDR3 DNA follows: TGTGCCAGCAGCCACGCGGATCCCTATAACTATGGCTACACCTTC. Translated: CASSHADPYNYGYTF. V is TRBV14 and J is TRBJ1-2, with D unresolved. Trimming removed 3 bases at V and 1 base at J, with 12 bases between. The CDR3 runs 15 residues. Germline CDR1 SGHDN, CDR2 FVKESK.

This chain uses TRBV25-1 with TRBJ2-7; TRBD2 agrees at 8 bases. CDR1 is MGHDK, CDR2 SYGVNS, per germline. The CDR3 runs to 15 residues. The V segment lost 1 base and the J segment 2 bases; nucleotides outside the gene matches: 4. The CDR3 sequence: CASSELLAGTYEQYF. The CDR3 DNA follows: TGTGCCAGCAGTGAATTGTTAGCGGGAACCTACGAGCAGTACTTC.

This clone was recorded a few times. J is TRBJ2-3 and V is TRBV10-3; 10 bases match TRBD2. The trim removed 3 bases at V and 5 bases at J, leaving 5 bases unmatched. The CDR3 has 15 amino acids. The germline gives CDR1 ENHRY, CDR2 SYGVKD. The CDR3 region is CAISDQREGQDTQYF. The CDR3 DNA reads TGTGCCATCAGTGATCAGCGGGAGGGCCAAGATACGCAGTATTTT.

This clone showed up just a few times. The V and J genes are TRBV2 and TRBJ2-1; 10 bases are shared with TRBD2. The CDR3 is made up of 15 amino acids. J lost 5 bases, V lost 4 bases, and 5 bases had no gene match. The germline CDR1 and CDR2 sequences are SNHLY and FYNNEI. The CDR3 loop reads CASSAQRGGNNEQFF. CDR3 DNA sequence: TGTGCCAGCAGTGCTCAGCGGGGGGGGAACAATGAGCAGTTCTTC.